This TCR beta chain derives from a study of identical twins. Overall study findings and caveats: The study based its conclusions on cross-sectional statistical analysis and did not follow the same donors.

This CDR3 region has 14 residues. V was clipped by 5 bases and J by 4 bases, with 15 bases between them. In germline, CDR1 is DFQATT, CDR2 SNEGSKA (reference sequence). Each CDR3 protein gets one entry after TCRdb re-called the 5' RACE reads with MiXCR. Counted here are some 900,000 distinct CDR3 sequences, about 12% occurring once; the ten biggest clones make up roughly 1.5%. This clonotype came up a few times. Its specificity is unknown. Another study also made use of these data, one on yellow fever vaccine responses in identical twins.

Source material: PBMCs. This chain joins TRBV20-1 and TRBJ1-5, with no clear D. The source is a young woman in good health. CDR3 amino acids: CSAPPDGPNQPQHF. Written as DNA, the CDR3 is TGCAGTGCTCCCCCGGACGGACCTAATCAGCCCCAGCATTTT.